The clone carrying this T cell receptor beta chain was seen ten or more times. Its antigen is unidentified. Library preparation (for TCRbeta) was performed with unique molecular identifiers. MiXCR was run by TCRdb on the PCR reads, yielding one entry per CDR3 protein. This sample has 500,000 to 750,000 distinct CDR3 sequences, with approximately 13% found just once. The data derive from a study of T-cell reconstitution after alpha-beta-depleted transplantation in children. This CDR3 is 13 amino acids long. The trim removed 7 bases at V and 5 bases at J, leaving 2 bases unmatched. Germline-derived CDR1 and CDR2 are MDHEN and SYDVKM. Study results and caveats: T-cell numbers and diversity one year post-transplant derived largely from freshly generated T cells. Reported findings indicate that, about two months after transplant, alpha-beta T cells came from several hundred expanded clones, which were derived from non-depleted graft cells.

Sequenced material: PBMCs, mostly from graft donor cells, taken 360 days after TCRalphabeta/CD19-depleted stem cell transplant. The TCR comes from a male patient between 5 and 17 years old who had a stem cell transplant for acute myeloid leukemia, so the T cells may come from the graft donor. V gene TRBV28 combines with J gene TRBJ2-7, with TRBD2 matching over 13 bases. The CDR3 region is CASTGLAGDEQYF. CDR3 DNA: TGTGCCAGCACCGGACTAGCGGGAGACGAGCAGTACTTC. Complete variable domain (other parts from reference TRBV28 and TRBJ2-7): DVKVTQSSRYLVKRTGEKVFLECVQDMDHENMFWYRQDPGLGLRLIYFSYDVKMKEKGDIPEGYSVSREKKERFSLILESASTNQTSMYLCASTGLAGDEQYFGPGTRLTVT.